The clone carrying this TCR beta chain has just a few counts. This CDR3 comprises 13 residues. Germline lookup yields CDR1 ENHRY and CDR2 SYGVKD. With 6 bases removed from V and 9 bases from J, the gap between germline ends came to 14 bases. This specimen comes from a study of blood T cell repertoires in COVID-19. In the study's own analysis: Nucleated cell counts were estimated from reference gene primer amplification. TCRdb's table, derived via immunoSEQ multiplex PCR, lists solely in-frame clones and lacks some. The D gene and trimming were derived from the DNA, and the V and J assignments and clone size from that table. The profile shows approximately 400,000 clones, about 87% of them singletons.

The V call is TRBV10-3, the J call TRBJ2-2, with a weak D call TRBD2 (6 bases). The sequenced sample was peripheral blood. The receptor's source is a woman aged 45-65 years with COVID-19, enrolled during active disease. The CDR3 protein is CAISGTPPRELFF. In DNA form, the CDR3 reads TGTGCCATCAGCGGGACTCCCCCACGGGAGCTGTTTTTT.